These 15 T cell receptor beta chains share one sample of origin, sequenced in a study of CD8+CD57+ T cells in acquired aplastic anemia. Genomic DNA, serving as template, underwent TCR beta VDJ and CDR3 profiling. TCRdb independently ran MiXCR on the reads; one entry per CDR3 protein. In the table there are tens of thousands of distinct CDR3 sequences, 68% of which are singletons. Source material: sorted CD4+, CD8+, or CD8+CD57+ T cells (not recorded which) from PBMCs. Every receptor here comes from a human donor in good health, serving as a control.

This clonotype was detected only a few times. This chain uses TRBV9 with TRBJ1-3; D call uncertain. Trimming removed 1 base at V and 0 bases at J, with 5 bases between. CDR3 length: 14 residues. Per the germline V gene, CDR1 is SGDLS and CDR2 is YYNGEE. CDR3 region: CASSVTDSGNTIYF. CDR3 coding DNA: TGTGCCAGCAGCGTAACTGACTCTGGAAACACCATATATTTT.

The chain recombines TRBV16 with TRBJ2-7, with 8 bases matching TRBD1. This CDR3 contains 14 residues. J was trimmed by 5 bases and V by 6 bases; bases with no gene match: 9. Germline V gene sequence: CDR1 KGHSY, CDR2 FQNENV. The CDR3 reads CASSQRDRFNEQYF. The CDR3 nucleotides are TGTGCCAGCAGTCAAAGGGACAGGTTCAACGAGCAGTACTTC. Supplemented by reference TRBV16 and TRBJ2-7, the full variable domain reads GEEVAQTPKHLVRGEGQKAKLYCAPIKGHSYVFWYQQVLKNEFKFLISFQNENVFDETGMPKERFSAKCLPNSPCSLEIQATKLEDSAVYFCASSQRDRFNEQYFGPGTRLTVT.

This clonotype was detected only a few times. The CDR3 is CASSGSASRNYGYTF. The CDR3 DNA follows: TGTGCCAGCAGCGGGTCAGCCTCGCGCAACTATGGCTACACCTTC. This rearrangement joins TRBV25-1 to TRBJ1-2; D not certain. The germline gives CDR1 MGHDK, CDR2 SYGVNS. Trimming pared 6 bases from V and 2 bases from J, leaving 16 bases between. This CDR3 is built from 15 residues.

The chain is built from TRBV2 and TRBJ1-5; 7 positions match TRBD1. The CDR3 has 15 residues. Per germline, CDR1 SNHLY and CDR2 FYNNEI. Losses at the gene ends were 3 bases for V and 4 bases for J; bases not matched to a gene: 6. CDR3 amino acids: CASSELTGINQPQHF. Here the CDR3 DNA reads TGTGCCAGCAGTGAGTTGACAGGGATAAATCAGCCCCAGCATTTT. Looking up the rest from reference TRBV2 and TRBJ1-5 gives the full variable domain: EPEVTQTPSHQVTQMGQEVILRCVPISNHLYFYWYRQILGQKVEFLVSFYNNEISEKSEIFDDQFSVERPDGSNFTLKIRSTKLEDSAMYFCASSELTGINQPQHFGDGTRLSIL.

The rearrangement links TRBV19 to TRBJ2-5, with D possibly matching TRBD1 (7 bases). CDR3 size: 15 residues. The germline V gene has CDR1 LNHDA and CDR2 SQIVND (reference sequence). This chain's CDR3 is CACRLRGGGQETQYF. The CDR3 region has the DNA TGTGCATGTAGGCTCAGAGGAGGGGGACAGGAGACCCAGTACTTC.

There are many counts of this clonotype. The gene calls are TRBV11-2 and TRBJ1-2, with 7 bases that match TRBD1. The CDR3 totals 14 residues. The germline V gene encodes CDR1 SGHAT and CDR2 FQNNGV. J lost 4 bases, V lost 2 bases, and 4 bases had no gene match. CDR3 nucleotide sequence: TGTGCCAGCAGCTTATCGACAGGGTTCTATGGCTACACCTTC. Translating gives CASSLSTGFYGYTF.

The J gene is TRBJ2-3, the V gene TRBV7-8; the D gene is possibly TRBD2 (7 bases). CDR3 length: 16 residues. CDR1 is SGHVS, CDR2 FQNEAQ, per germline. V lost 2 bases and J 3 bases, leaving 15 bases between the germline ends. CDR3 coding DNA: TGTGCCAGCAGCTTACCTGGGGGGGCCATAACAGATACGCAGTATTTT. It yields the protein CASSLPGGAITDTQYF.

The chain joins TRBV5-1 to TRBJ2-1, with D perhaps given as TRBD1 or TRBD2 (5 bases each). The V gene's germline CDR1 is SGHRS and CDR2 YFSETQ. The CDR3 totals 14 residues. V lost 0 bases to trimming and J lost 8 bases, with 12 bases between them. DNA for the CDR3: TGCGCCAGCAGCTTGGGCCTACTAGGGGATGAGCAGTTCTTC. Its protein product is CASSLGLLGDEQFF. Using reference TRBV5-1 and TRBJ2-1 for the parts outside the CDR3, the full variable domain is KAGVTQTPRYLIKTRGQQVTLSCSPISGHRSVSWYQQTPGQGLQFLFEYFSETQRNKGNFPGRFSGRQFSNSRSEMNVSTLELGDSALYLCASSLGLLGDEQFFGPGTRLTVL.

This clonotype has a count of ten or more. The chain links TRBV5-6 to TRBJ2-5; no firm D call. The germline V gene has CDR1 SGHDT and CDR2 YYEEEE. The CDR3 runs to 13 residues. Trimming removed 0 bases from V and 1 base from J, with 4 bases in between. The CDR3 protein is CASSLGSQETQYF. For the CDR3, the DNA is TGTGCCAGCAGCTTGGGCTCCCAAGAGACCCAGTACTTC.

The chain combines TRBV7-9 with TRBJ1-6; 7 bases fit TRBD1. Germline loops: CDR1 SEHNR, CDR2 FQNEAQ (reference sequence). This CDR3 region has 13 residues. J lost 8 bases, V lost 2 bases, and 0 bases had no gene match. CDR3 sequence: CASSLQGDSPLHF. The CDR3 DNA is TGTGCCAGCAGCTTACAGGGGGATTCACCCCTCCACTTT.

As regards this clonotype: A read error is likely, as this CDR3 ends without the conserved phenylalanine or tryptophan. CDR3 loop: CASSEDRGAYEQYL. For the CDR3, the DNA is TGTGCCAGCAGTGAGGACAGGGGAGCCTACGAGCAGTACCTC. The chain employs TRBV25-1 and TRBJ2-7, with 9 bases lining up with TRBD1. V gave up 3 bases and J gave up 2 bases; unmatched junction bases: 2. The CDR3 length is 14 residues. Germline V CDR1 and CDR2: MGHDK, SYGVNS.

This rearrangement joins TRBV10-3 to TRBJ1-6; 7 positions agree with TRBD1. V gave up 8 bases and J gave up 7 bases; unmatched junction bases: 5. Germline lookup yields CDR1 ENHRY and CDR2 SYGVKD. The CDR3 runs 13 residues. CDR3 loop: CAIGTELNSPLHF. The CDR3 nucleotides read TGTGCCATCGGGACAGAACTGAATTCACCCCTCCACTTT.

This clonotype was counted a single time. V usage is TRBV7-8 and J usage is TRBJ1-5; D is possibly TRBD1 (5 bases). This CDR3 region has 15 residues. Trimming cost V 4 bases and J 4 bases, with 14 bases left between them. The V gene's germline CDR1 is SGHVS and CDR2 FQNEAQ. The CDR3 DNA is TGTGCCAGCAGCTGGTCGTGGGGGAATAATCAGCCCCAGCATTTT. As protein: CASSWSWGNNQPQHF.

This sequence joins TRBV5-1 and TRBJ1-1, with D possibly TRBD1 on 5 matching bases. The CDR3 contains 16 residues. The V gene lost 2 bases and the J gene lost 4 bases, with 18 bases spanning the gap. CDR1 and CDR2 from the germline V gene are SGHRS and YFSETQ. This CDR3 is CASSLLGQGISTEAFF. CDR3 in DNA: TGCGCCAGCAGCTTATTAGGGCAGGGCATCAGCACTGAAGCTTTCTTT.

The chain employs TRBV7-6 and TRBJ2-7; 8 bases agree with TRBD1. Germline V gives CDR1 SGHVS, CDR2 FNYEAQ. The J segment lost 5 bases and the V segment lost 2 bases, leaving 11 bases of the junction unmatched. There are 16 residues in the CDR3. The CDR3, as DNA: TGTGCCAGCAGCTTAAAACCTGAGACAGGGGCCGACGAGCAGTACTTC. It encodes CASSLKPETGADEQYF.